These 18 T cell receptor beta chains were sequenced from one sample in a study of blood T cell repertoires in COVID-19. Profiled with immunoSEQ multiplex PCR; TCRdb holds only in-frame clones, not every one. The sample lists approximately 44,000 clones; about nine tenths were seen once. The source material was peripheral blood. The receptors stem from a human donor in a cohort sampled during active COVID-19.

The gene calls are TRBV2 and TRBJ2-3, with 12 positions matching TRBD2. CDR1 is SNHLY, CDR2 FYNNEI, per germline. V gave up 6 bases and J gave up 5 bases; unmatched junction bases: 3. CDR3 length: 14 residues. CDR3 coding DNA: TGTGCCAGCAGAAGACTAGCGGGGGTAGATACGCAGTATTTT. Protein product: CASRRLAGVDTQYF.

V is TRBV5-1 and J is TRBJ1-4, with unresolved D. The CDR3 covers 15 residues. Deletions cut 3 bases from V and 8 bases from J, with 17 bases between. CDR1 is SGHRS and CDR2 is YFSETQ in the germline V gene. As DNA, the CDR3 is TGCGCCAGCAGCTACTCAGCTCCGGCCGGGGAAAAACTGTTTTTT. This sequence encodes CASSYSAPAGEKLFF.

CDR3 DNA: TGTGCCAGCAGCCAGCGACAGGGGTACGAGCAGTACTTC. This translates into CASSQRQGYEQYF. The rearrangement links TRBV16 to TRBJ2-7; 8 positions match TRBD1. The CDR3 runs 13 residues. Trimming removed 3 bases from V and 4 bases from J; junction bases left unmatched: 2. Germline V gives CDR1 KGHSY, CDR2 FQNENV. Full variable domain (missing parts from reference TRBV16 and TRBJ2-7): GEEVAQTPKHLVRGEGQKAKLYCAPIKGHSYVFWYQQVLKNEFKFLISFQNENVFDETGMPKERFSAKCLPNSPCSLEIQATKLEDSAVYFCASSQRQGYEQYFGPGTRLTVT.

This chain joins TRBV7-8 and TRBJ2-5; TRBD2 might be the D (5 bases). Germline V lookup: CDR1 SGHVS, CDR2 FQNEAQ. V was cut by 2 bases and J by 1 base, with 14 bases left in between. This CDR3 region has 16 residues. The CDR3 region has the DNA TGTGCCAGCAGCTTATCAACTAGGCCTTTCCAAGAGACCCAGTACTTC. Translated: CASSLSTRPFQETQYF.

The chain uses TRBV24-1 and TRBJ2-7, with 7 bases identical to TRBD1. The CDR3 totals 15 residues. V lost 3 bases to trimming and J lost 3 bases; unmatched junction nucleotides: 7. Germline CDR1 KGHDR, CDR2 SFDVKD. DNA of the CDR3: TGTGCCACCAGTGATCCGACAGGGCATGTCTACGAGCAGTACTTC. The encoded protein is CATSDPTGHVYEQYF.

In DNA, the CDR3 is TGTGCCAGCAGCCCGAGCGGGGGTGAATCCTACGAGCAGTACTTC. Translating it yields CASSPSGGESYEQYF. The J gene is TRBJ2-7, the V gene TRBV7-3; 8 bases are a match to TRBD2. The CDR3 sequence is 15 residues long. The J segment lost 1 base and the V segment lost 5 bases, leaving 7 bases of the junction unmatched. Per germline, CDR1 SGHTA and CDR2 FQGTGA.

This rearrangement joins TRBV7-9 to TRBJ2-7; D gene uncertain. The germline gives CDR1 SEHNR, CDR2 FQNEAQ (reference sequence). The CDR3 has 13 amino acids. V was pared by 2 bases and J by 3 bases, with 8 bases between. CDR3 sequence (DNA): TGTGCCAGCAGCTTATTCATCAACTACGAGCAGTACTTC. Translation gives CASSLFINYEQYF.

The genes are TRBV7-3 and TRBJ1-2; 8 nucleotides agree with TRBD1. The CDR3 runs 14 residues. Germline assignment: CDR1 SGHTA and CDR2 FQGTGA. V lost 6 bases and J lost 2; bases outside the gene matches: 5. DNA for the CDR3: TGTGCCAGCAGGTCAGGGGGCTCAAACTATGGCTACACCTTC. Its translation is CASRSGGSNYGYTF. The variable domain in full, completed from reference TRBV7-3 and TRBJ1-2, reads GAGVSQTPSNKVTEKGKYVELRCDPISGHTALYWYRQSLGQGPEFLIYFQGTGAADDSGLPNDRFFAVRPEGSVSTLKIQRTERGDSAVYLCASRSGGSNYGYTFGSGTRLTVV.

The CDR3 DNA reads as TGTGCCTGGAGTGTTAGCGGGATGCAGTTCTTC. Translation: CAWSVSGMQFF. The rearrangement uses TRBV30 and TRBJ2-1, with 8 bases that match TRBD2. The CDR3 consists of 11 residues. Germline values: CDR1 GTSNPN, CDR2 SVGIG (reference sequence). J lost 12 bases, V lost 0 bases, and 1 base had no gene match.

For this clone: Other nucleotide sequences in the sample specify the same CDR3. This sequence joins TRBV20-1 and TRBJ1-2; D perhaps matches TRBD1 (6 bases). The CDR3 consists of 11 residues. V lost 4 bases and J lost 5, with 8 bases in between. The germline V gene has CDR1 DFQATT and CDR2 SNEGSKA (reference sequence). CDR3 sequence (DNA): TGCAGTGCTAATACAGGGTATGGCTACACCTTC. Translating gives CSANTGYGYTF.

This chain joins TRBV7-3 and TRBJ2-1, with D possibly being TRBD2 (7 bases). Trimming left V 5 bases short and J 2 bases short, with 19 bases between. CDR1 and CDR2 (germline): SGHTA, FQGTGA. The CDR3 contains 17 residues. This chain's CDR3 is CASSPPVGRGAYNEQFF. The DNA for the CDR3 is TGTGCCAGCAGCCCTCCCGTAGGGAGGGGGGCCTACAATGAGCAGTTCTTC.

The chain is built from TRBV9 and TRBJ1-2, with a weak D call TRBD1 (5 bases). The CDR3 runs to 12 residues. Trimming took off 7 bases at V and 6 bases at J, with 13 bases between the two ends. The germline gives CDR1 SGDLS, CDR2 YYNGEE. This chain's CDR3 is CASFLEGNGYTF. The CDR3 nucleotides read TGTGCCAGCTTTCTGGAGGGGAATGGCTACACCTTC.

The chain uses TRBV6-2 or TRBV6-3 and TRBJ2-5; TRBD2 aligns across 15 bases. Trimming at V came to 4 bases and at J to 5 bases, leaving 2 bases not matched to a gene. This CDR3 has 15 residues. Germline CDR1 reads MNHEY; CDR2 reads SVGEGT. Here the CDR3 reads CASSWTSGGAETQYF. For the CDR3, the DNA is TGTGCCAGCAGTTGGACTAGCGGGGGGGCCGAGACCCAGTACTTC.

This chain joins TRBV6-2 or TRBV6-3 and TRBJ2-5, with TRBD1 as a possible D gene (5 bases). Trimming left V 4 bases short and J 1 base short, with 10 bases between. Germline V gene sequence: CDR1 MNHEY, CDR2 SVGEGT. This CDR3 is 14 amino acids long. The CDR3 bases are TGTGCCAGCAGTTTCCGACAGACCCAAGAGACCCAGTACTTC. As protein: CASSFRQTQETQYF.

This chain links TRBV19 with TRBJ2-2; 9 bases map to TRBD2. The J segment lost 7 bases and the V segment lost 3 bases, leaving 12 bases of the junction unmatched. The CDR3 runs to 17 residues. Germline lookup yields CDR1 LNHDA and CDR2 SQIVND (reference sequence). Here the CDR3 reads CASSMIGGGAYGGELFF. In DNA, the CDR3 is TGTGCCAGTAGTATGATTGGCGGGGGGGCCTATGGCGGGGAGCTGTTTTTT.

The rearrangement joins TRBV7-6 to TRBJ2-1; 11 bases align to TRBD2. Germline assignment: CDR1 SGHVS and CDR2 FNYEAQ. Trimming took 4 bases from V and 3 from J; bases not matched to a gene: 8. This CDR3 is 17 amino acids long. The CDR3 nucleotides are TGTGCCAGCAGCTCAATATTAGCGGGAGGGCACTACAATGAGCAGTTCTTC. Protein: CASSSILAGGHYNEQFF.

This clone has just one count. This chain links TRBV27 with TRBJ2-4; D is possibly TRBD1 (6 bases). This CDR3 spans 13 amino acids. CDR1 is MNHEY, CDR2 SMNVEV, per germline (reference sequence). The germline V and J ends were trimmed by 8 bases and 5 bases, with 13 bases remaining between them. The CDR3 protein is CASSLGGQNIQYF. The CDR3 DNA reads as TGTGCCAGCTCCCTAGGGGGTCAAAACATTCAGTACTTC.

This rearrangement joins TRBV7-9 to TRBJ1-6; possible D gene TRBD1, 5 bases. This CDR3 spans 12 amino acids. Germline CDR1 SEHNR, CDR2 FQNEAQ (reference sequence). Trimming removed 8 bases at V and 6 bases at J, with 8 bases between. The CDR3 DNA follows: TGTGCCAGCGCCGACAGTAATTCACCCCTCCACTTT. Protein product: CASADSNSPLHF.